These 5 T cell receptor beta chains originate from one sample sequenced in a study of CD4+ T cells in melanoma (dated by TCRdb to the early 2020s). The library was built by means of the immunoSEQ multiplex PCR assay. Sourced from immuneACCESS, this table was stored by TCRdb with only in-frame sequences that have V and J called. A share of the clones is absent; for the studies checked, an unresolved V gene accounts for under half, and the remainder has no known explanation. The sample has over 3,500 clones on record, around 60% of them singletons. Roughly a quarter of the sample is in the top ten clones. What was sequenced was cells from a culture (not recorded whether cultured in vitro). The receptors were gathered from a human donor with melanoma.

V and J are TRBV5-8 and TRBJ1-5, with 8 nucleotides matching TRBD1. With V trimmed by 2 bases and J by 6 bases, 10 bases remained unmatched. Germline V CDR1 and CDR2: SGHTS, YDEGEE. The CDR3 spans 16 residues. The CDR3 sequence: CASSLLRDRGSQPQHF. The CDR3 nucleotides read TGTGCCAGCAGCTTACTCCGAGACAGGGGTAGTCAGCCCCAGCATTTT.

This chain links TRBV28 with TRBJ2-7; D remains ambiguous. V dropped 8 bases and J dropped 0 bases, with 14 bases sitting between them. The CDR3 has 14 residues. From germline, CDR1 is MDHEN and CDR2 SYDVKM. The CDR3 sequence: CASSRPPSSYEQYF. As DNA, the CDR3 is TGTGCCAGCTCCCGGCCACCCTCCTCCTACGAGCAGTACTTC.

This chain links TRBV4-1 with TRBJ1-3; no firm D call. V was shortened by 2 bases and J by 3 bases, with 8 bases between the two germline ends. The CDR3 sequence is 14 residues long. Germline V gene sequence: CDR1 MGHRA, CDR2 YSYEKL. CDR3 nucleotide sequence: TGCGCCAGCAGCCAACAGGTCGATGGAAACACCATATATTTT. Translated: CASSQQVDGNTIYF.

This chain joins TRBV7-9 and TRBJ2-7; 9 bases match TRBD2. This CDR3 is 15 amino acids long. Germline CDR1 reads SEHNR; CDR2 reads FQNEAQ (reference sequence). V was clipped by 5 bases and J by 5 bases; unmatched bases: 10. This chain's CDR3 is CASSRVGLARHEQYF. The DNA of the CDR3 is TGTGCCAGCAGCCGGGTGGGACTAGCTAGGCACGAGCAGTACTTC.

The rearrangement links TRBV27 to TRBJ2-1; 7 bases align to TRBD2. The germline CDR1 and CDR2 sequences are MNHEY and SMNVEV (reference sequence). The CDR3 has 12 residues. Trimming removed 5 bases from V and 7 bases from J; junction bases left unmatched: 2. The CDR3 DNA reads TGTGCCAGCAGTGGGGGGGGGAATGAGCAGTTCTTC. Amino acid sequence: CASSGGGNEQFF.